These 19 T cell receptor beta chains were sequenced from one sample in a study of cytomegalovirus exposure and HLA in healthy donors. It was with 60 Vbeta and 13 Jbeta primers that the PCR ran. Sequenced by immunoSEQ multiplex PCR; TCRdb stores in-frame clones only, minus some. Among fewer than 200,000 clones listed, 79% were seen once. Sequenced sample: PBMCs. These receptors were obtained from a woman between 35 and 50 years old in good health and CMV-seronegative.

The CDR3, as DNA: TGTGCCAGCAGTTCACTAGCGGGAGCACACAATGAGCAGTTCTTC. Translated, it gives CASSSLAGAHNEQFF. The gene calls are TRBV27 and TRBJ2-1, with TRBD2 matching 11 bases. This CDR3 contains 15 residues. V shed 4 bases and J 5 bases; nucleotides not matched to a gene: 4. The V gene's germline CDR1 is MNHEY and CDR2 SMNVEV (reference sequence).

The chain combines TRBV28 with TRBJ2-2; no firm D call. The CDR3 loop spans 12 amino acids. Trimming stripped 5 bases from V and 6 bases from J, with 7 bases between. Germline V CDR1 and CDR2: MDHEN, SYDVKM. CDR3 nucleotide sequence: TGTGCCAGCAGTCCCTCGTCCGGGGAGCTGTTTTTT. Translation gives CASSPSSGELFF.

This sequence joins TRBV5-1 and TRBJ2-1; 8 positions agree with TRBD2. The CDR3 runs to 14 residues. With V trimmed by 10 bases and J by 8 bases, 14 bases remained unmatched. CDR1 and CDR2 (germline): SGHRS, YFSETQ. CDR3 coding DNA: TGCGCCTCCACACGGAGCGGGGGTCAGGATGAGCAGTTCTTC. It translates to CASTRSGGQDEQFF.

This chain uses TRBV2 with TRBJ1-2; no clear D gene. CDR1 and CDR2 from the germline V gene are SNHLY and FYNNEI. V gave up 9 bases and J gave up 8 bases, with 22 bases separating them. This CDR3 is built from 14 residues. The CDR3 here is CARSRWPHGGGYTF. The CDR3 DNA sequence: TGTGCCAGAAGCCGGTGGCCGCATGGAGGGGGCTACACCTTC.

CDR3 protein: CACPTTGGLGTGELFF. CDR3 bases: TGTGCCTGCCCAACAACAGGGGGATTAGGCACCGGGGAGCTGTTTTTT. The chain combines TRBV30 with TRBJ2-2; 8 bases agree with TRBD1. Germline CDR1 is GTSNPN and CDR2 is SVGIG (reference sequence). This CDR3 is built from 16 residues. V was pared by 6 bases and J by 4 bases, with 13 bases of the junction left unmatched.

The sample holds a few counts of this clone. This chain links TRBV7-8 with TRBJ1-1, with D uncertain. Germline CDR1 SGHVS, CDR2 FQNEAQ. V lost 7 bases and J 5 bases, leaving 14 bases between the germline ends. This CDR3 contains 13 residues. The CDR3 coding sequence is TGTGCCAGCACCTACCTAACCGGGACTGAAGCTTTCTTT. Translated, it gives CASTYLTGTEAFF. Looking up the rest from reference TRBV7-8 and TRBJ1-1 gives the full variable domain: GAGVSQSPRYKVAKRGQDVALRCDPISGHVSLFWYQQALGQGPEFLTYFQNEAQLDKSGLPSDRFFAERPEGSVSTLKIQRTQQEDSAVYLCASTYLTGTEAFFGQGTRLTVV.

The J gene is TRBJ2-7, the V gene TRBV29-1, with a weak D call TRBD2 (6 bases). The V end lost 4 bases, the J end lost 1 base, and 11 bases lay between the germline ends. The CDR3 extends over 13 amino acids. Germline V CDR1 and CDR2: SQVTM, ANQGSEA. This CDR3 reads CSVAGGGSYEQYF. CDR3 DNA: TGCAGCGTTGCCGGGGGAGGTTCCTACGAGCAGTACTTC.

This chain connects TRBV9 to TRBJ1-2; 7 bases line up with TRBD1. This CDR3 has 15 amino acids. After removal of 3 bases from V and 2 bases from J, the junction contained 7 bases not matched to a gene. Germline CDR1 and CDR2: SGDLS and YYNGEE. The CDR3 protein is CASSELGTANYGYTF. The CDR3 DNA sequence: TGTGCCAGCAGCGAACTCGGGACAGCGAACTATGGCTACACCTTC. The full variable domain, rest sourced from reference TRBV9 and TRBJ1-2, is DSGVTQTPKHLITATGQRVTLRCSPRSGDLSVYWYQQSLDQGLQFLIQYYNGEERAKGNILERFSAQQFPDLHSELNLSSLELGDSALYFCASSELGTANYGYTFGSGTRLTVV.

The chain employs TRBV2 and TRBJ2-5, with D hard to call. CDR3 length equals 13 residues. V was pared by 3 bases and J by 5 bases, with 10 bases between. CDR1 and CDR2 from the germline V gene are SNHLY and FYNNEI. The DNA of the CDR3 is TGTGCCAGCAGTGATGTTAGCATGGAGACCCAGTACTTC. This gives the protein CASSDVSMETQYF.

The chain couples TRBV2 to TRBJ2-1; 7 bases agree with TRBD1. The CDR3 spans 15 residues. Per the germline V gene, CDR1 is SNHLY and CDR2 is FYNNEI. The ends lost 6 bases at V and 8 bases at J; junction bases unmatched: 13. CDR3 sequence: CASSLMKGAPYEQFF. Written as DNA, the CDR3 is TGTGCCAGCAGCCTCATGAAGGGGGCCCCCTATGAGCAGTTCTTC. The full variable domain, completed using reference TRBV2 and TRBJ2-1, is EPEVTQTPSHQVTQMGQEVILRCVPISNHLYFYWYRQILGQKVEFLVSFYNNEISEKSEIFDDQFSVERPDGSNFTLKIRSTKLEDSAMYFCASSLMKGAPYEQFFGPGTRLTVL.

This chain uses TRBV15 with TRBJ2-7, with 8 bases identical to TRBD1. Germline loops: CDR1 LNHNV, CDR2 YYDKDF (reference sequence). Trimming removed 3 bases from V and 2 bases from J; junction bases left unmatched: 6. The CDR3 extends over 15 amino acids. CDR3 sequence (DNA): TGTGCCACCAGCAGTATCAGGACAGGGCCCTACGAGCAGTACTTC. It encodes CATSSIRTGPYEQYF.

The J gene is TRBJ1-2, the V gene TRBV5-1, with 10 positions matching TRBD1. With 4 bases clipped from V and 6 bases from J, the junction kept 9 bases outside the gene matches. The germline CDR1 and CDR2 sequences are SGHRS and YFSETQ. This CDR3 is built from 15 residues. The CDR3 spells CASSRAGTGVDGYTF. CDR3 in DNA: TGCGCCAGCAGCAGAGCCGGGACAGGGGTGGATGGCTACACCTTC.

CDR3 bases: TGTGCCAGCAGGGCTGGACAGTTTGGCTACACCTTC. It codes for CASRAGQFGYTF. V is TRBV27 and J is TRBJ1-2, with D possibly matching TRBD1 (6 bases). Trimming removed 6 bases from V and 7 bases from J, with 12 bases in between. Germline V gene lookup returns CDR1 MNHEY and CDR2 SMNVEV (reference sequence). The CDR3 has 12 residues.

The count of this clone is one. The genes are TRBV19 and TRBJ1-5; D not resolved. The CDR3 loop spans 15 amino acids. CDR1 is LNHDA and CDR2 is SQIVND in the germline V gene (reference sequence). V was trimmed by 7 bases and J by 3 bases, leaving 16 bases between them. The CDR3 sequence: CASKGEKPHNQPQHF. CDR3 nucleotide sequence: TGTGCCAGTAAGGGAGAGAAACCCCACAATCAGCCCCAGCATTTT. The whole variable domain, filled in from reference TRBV19 and TRBJ1-5, reads DGGITQSPKYLFRKEGQNVTLSCEQNLNHDAMYWYRQDPGQGLRLIYYSQIVNDFQKGDIAEGYSVSREKKESFPLTVTSAQKNPTAFYLCASKGEKPHNQPQHFGDGTRLSIL.

The rearrangement joins TRBV6-1 to TRBJ1-5; a possible D gene is TRBD1 (5 bases). The germline V gene encodes CDR1 MNHNS and CDR2 SASEGT. The CDR3 consists of 16 residues. V lost 3 bases and J 4 bases, leaving 16 bases between the germline ends. CDR3: CASSDRGKAGNQPQHF. The CDR3 DNA reads TGTGCCAGCAGTGATCGAGGAAAGGCAGGGAATCAGCCCCAGCATTTT.

CDR3 loop: CASSSPRGYNEQFF. For the CDR3, the DNA is TGTGCCAGCAGCTCCCCCAGAGGTTACAATGAGCAGTTCTTC. The chain uses TRBV5-4 and TRBJ2-1; no clear D. In germline, CDR1 is SGHNT, CDR2 YYREEE (reference sequence). Between the trimmed V and J ends, which lost 3 bases and 4 bases, there was a span of 11 bases. The CDR3 totals 14 residues. The full variable domain, rest sourced from reference TRBV5-4 and TRBJ2-1, is ETGVTQSPTHLIKTRGQQVTLRCSSQSGHNTVSWYQQALGQGPQFIFQYYREEENGRGNFPPRFSGLQFPNYSSELNVNALELDDSALYLCASSSPRGYNEQFFGPGTRLTVL.

The chain joins TRBV5-8 to TRBJ1-5; TRBD1 matches 8 bases. The CDR3 totals 14 residues. CDR1 SGHTS and CDR2 YDEGEE come from the germline V gene. Unmatched junction bases numbered 2, after V lost 2 bases and J lost 4 bases. CDR3: CASSLHRGNQPQHF. The CDR3 DNA follows: TGTGCCAGCAGCTTACACAGGGGGAATCAGCCCCAGCATTTT.

V is TRBV6-5 and J is TRBJ1-1, with 8 bases that match TRBD1. CDR3 length equals 16 residues. V gave up 2 bases and J gave up 2 bases; unmatched junction bases: 7. Germline lookup yields CDR1 MNHEY and CDR2 SVGAGI. The CDR3, as DNA: TGTGCCAGCAGTTACAGGGGGACAGGAGTCAACACTGAAGCTTTCTTT. It specifies CASSYRGTGVNTEAFF.

The gene calls are TRBV13 and TRBJ1-1; D gene ambiguous. V lost 5 bases, J lost 2 bases, and 15 bases lay in between. The CDR3 has 15 residues. Germline loops: CDR1 PRHDT, CDR2 FYEKMQ (reference sequence). The CDR3 DNA reads as TGTGCCAGCAGCCGAAACAGTGGAAGCAACACTGAAGCTTTCTTT. This translates into CASSRNSGSNTEAFF.